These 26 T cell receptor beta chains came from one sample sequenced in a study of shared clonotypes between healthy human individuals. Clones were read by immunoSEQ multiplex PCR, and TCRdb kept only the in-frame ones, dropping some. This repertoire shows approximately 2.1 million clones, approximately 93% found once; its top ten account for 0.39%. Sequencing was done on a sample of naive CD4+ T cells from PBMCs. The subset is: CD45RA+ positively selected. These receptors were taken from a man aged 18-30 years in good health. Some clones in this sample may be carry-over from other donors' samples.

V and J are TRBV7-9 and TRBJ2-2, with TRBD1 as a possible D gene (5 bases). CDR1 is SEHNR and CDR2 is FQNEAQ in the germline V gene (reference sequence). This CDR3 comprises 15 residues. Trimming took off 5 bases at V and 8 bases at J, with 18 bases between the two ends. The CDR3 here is CASSPFRGEVGELFF. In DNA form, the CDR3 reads TGTGCCAGCAGCCCTTTTAGGGGTGAAGTAGGGGAGCTGTTTTTT. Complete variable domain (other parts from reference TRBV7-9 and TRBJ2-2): DTGVSQNPRHKITKRGQNVTFRCDPISEHNRLYWYRQTLGQGPEFLTYFQNEAQLEKSRLLSDRFSAERPKGSFSTLEIQRTEQGDSAMYLCASSPFRGEVGELFFGEGSRLTVL.

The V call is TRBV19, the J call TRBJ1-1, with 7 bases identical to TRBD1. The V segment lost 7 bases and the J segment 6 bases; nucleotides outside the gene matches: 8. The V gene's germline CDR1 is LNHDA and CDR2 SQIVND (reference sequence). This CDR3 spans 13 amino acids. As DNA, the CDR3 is TGTGCCAGTACCCAGGGGGTTGGGGCTGAAGCTTTCTTT. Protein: CASTQGVGAEAFF. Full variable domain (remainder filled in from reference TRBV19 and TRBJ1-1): DGGITQSPKYLFRKEGQNVTLSCEQNLNHDAMYWYRQDPGQGLRLIYYSQIVNDFQKGDIAEGYSVSREKKESFPLTVTSAQKNPTAFYLCASTQGVGAEAFFGQGTRLTVV.

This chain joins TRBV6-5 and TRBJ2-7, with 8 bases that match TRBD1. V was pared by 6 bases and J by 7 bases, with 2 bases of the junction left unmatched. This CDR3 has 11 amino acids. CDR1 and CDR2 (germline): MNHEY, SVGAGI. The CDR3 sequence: CASRTGEEQYF. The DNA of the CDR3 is TGTGCCAGCAGGACAGGGGAAGAGCAGTACTTC.

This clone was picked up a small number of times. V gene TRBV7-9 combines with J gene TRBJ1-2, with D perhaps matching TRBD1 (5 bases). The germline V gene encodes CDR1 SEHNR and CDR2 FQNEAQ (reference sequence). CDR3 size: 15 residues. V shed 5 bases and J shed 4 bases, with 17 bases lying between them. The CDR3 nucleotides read TGTGCCAGCAGCCCCTCGTTGGGGGTAAGCTATGGCTACACCTTC. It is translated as CASSPSLGVSYGYTF. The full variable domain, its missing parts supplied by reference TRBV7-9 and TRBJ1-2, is DTGVSQNPRHKITKRGQNVTFRCDPISEHNRLYWYRQTLGQGPEFLTYFQNEAQLEKSRLLSDRFSAERPKGSFSTLEIQRTEQGDSAMYLCASSPSLGVSYGYTFGSGTRLTVV.

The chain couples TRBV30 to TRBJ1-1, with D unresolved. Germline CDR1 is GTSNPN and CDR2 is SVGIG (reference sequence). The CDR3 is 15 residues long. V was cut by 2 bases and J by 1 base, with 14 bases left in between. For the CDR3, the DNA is TGTGCCTGGAGTTTACAAGCGGGTCGGAACACTGAAGCTTTCTTT. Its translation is CAWSLQAGRNTEAFF.

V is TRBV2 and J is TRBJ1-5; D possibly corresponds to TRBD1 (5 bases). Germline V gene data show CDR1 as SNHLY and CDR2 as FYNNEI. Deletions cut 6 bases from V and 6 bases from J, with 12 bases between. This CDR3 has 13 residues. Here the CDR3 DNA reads TGTGCCAGCAGCGATCGGGGGTTTCAGCCCCAGCATTTT. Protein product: CASSDRGFQPQHF.

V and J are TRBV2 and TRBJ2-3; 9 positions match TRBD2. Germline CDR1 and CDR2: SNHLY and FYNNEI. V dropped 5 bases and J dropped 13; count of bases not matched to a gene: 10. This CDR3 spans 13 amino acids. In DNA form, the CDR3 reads TGTGCCAGCAGTTTAGCGGGAGCCCCCGCGGAGTATTTT. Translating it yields CASSLAGAPAEYF.

Here the CDR3 reads CARTRLETQYF. Written as DNA, the CDR3 is TGTGCCAGGACCAGATTGGAGACCCAGTACTTC. This rearrangement joins TRBV2 to TRBJ2-5; no definite D call. Germline V gene sequence: CDR1 SNHLY, CDR2 FYNNEI. This CDR3 has 11 amino acids. Trimming took off 9 bases at V and 5 bases at J, with 10 bases between the two ends.

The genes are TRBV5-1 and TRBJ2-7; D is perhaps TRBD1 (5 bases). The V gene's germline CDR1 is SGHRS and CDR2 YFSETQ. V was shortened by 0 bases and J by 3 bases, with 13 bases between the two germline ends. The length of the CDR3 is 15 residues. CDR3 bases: TGCGCCAGCAGCTTGGTCGGCAGGGCGGACTACGAGCAGTACTTC. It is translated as CASSLVGRADYEQYF.

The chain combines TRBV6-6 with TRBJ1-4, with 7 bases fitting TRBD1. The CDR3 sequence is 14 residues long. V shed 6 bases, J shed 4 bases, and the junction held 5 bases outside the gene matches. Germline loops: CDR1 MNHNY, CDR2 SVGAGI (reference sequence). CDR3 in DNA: TGTGCCAGCAGGAAACAGGGGAATAATGAAAAACTGTTTTTT. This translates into CASRKQGNNEKLFF.

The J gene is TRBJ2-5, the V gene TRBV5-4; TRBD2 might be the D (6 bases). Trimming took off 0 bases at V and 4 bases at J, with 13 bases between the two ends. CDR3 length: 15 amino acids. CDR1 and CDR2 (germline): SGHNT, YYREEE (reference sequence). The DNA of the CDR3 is TGTGCCAGCAGCTTGGGGGGCGGGACCGCAGAGACCCAGTACTTC. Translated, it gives CASSLGGGTAETQYF.

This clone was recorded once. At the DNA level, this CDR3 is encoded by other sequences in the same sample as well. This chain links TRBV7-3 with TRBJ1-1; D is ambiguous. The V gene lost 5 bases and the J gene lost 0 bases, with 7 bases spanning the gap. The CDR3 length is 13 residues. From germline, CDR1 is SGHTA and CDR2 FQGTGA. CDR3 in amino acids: CASSPQMNTEAFF. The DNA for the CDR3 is TGTGCCAGCAGCCCTCAAATGAACACTGAAGCTTTCTTT.

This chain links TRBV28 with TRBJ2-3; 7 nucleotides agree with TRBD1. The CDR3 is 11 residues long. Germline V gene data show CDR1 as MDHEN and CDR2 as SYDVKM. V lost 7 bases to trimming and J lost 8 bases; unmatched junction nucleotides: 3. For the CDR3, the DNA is TGTGCCAGCACTCCAGGGGGTACGCAGTATTTT. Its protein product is CASTPGGTQYF.

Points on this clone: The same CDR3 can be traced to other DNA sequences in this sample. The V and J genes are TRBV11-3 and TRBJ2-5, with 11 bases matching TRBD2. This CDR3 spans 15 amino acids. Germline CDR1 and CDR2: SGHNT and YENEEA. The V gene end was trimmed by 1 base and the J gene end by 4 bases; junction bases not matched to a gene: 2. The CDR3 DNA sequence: TGTGCCAGCAGCTTAGGTCTAGCGGGAGGAGAGACCCAGTACTTC. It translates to CASSLGLAGGETQYF.

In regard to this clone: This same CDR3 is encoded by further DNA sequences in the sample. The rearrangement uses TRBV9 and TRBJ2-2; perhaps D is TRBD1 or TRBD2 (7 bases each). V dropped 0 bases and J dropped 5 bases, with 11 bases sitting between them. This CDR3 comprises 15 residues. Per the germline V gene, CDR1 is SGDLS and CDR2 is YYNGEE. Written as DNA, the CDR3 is TGTGCCAGCAGCGTAGGTCAGGGGGGGACCGGGGAGCTGTTTTTT. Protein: CASSVGQGGTGELFF.

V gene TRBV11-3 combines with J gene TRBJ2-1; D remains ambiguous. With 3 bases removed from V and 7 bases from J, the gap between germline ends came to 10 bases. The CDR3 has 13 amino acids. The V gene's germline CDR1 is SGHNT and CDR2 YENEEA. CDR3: CASSLAESNEQFF. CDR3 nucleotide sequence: TGTGCCAGCAGCTTGGCAGAATCGAATGAGCAGTTCTTC.

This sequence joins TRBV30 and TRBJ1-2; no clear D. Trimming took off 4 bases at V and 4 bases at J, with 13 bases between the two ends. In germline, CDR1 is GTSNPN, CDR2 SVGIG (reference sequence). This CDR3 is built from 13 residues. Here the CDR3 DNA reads TGTGCCTGGATCAATAAATGGCGCTATGGCTACACCTTC. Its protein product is CAWINKWRYGYTF.

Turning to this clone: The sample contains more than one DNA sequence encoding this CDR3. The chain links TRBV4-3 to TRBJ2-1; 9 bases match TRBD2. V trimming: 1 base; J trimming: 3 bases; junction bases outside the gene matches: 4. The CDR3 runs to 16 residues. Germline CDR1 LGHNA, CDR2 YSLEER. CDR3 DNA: TGCGCCAGCAGCCAAGGTACTAGCGGGCGCTACAATGAGCAGTTCTTC. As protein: CASSQGTSGRYNEQFF.

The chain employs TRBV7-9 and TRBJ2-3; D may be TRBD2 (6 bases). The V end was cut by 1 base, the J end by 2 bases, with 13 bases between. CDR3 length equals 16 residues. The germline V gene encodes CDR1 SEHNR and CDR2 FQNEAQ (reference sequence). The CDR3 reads CASSLGWERATDTQYF. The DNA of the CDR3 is TGTGCCAGCAGCTTAGGGTGGGAGCGGGCCACAGATACGCAGTATTTT.

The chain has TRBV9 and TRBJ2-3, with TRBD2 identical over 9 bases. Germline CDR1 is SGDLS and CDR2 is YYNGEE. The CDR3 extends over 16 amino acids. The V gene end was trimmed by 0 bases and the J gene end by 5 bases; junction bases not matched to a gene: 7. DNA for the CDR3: TGTGCCAGCAGCGTAGCTGGTAGCGGGAGTGGAGATACGCAGTATTTT. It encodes CASSVAGSGSGDTQYF.

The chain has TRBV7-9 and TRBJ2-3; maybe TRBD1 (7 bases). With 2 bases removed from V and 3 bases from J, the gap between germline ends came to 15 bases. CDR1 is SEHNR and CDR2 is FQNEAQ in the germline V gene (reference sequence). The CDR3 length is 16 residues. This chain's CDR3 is CASSLLPGGLTDTQYF. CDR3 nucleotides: TGTGCCAGCAGCTTATTGCCAGGGGGGTTGACAGATACGCAGTATTTT.

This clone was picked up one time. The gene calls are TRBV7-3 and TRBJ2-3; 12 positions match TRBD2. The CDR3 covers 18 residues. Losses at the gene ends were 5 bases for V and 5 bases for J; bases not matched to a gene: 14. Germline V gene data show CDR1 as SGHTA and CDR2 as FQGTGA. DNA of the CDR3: TGTGCCAGCAGCATCGGACTAGCGGGGCCTCCGCCCGGAGATACGCAGTATTTT. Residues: CASSIGLAGPPPGDTQYF.

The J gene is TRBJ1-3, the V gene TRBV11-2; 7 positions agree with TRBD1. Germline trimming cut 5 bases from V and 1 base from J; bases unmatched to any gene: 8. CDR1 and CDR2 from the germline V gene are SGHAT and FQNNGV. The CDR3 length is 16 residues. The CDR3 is CASSTYSGGSGNTIYF. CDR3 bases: TGTGCCAGCAGCACGTACTCAGGGGGATCTGGAAACACCATATATTTT.

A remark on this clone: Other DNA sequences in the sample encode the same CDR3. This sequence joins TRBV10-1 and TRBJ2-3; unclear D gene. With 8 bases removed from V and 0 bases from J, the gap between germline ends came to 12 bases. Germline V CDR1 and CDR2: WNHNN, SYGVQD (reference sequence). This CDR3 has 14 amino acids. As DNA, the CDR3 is TGCGCCAGCTCTTTAGGCGGAAGCACAGATACGCAGTATTTT. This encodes CASSLGGSTDTQYF.

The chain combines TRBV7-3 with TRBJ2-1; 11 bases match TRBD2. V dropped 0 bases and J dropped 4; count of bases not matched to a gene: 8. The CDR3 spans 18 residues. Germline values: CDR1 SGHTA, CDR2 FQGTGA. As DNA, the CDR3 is TGTGCCAGCAGCTTAACTGCGGTCACTAGCGGGGGTTACAATGAGCAGTTCTTC. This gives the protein CASSLTAVTSGGYNEQFF.

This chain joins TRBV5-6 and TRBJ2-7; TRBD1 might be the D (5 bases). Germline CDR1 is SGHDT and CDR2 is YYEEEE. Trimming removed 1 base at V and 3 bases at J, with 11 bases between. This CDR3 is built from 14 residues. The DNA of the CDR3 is TGTGCCAGCAGCTTGTCTGGGCAGGGCTACGAGCAGTACTTC. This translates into CASSLSGQGYEQYF.